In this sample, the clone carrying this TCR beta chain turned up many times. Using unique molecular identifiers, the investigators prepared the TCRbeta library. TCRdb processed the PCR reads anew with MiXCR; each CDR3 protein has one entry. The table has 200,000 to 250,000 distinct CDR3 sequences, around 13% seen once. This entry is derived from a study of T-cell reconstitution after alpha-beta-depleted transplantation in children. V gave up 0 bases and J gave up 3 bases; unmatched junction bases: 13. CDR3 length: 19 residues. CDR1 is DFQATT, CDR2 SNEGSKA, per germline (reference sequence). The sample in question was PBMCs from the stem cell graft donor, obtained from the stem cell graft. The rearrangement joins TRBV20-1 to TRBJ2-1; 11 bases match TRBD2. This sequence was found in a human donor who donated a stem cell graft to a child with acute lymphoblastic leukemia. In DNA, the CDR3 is TGCAGTGCTAGAGATCCGACCGGGACTAGCGGAGCGAACTACAATGAGCAGTTCTTC. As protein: CSARDPTGTSGANYNEQFF.